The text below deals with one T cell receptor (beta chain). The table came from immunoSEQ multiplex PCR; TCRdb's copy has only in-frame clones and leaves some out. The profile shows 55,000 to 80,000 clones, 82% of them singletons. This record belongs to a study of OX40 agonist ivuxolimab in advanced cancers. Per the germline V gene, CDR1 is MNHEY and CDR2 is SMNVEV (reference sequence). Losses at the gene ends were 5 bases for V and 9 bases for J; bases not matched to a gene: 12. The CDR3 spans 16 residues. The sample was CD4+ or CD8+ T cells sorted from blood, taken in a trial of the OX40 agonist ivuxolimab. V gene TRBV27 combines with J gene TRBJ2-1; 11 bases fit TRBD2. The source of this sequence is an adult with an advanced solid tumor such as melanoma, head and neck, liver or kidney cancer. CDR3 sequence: CASSPLAGGLQFEQFF. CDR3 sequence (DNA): TGTGCCAGCAGTCCGTTAGCGGGGGGGCTACAATTTGAGCAGTTCTTC.